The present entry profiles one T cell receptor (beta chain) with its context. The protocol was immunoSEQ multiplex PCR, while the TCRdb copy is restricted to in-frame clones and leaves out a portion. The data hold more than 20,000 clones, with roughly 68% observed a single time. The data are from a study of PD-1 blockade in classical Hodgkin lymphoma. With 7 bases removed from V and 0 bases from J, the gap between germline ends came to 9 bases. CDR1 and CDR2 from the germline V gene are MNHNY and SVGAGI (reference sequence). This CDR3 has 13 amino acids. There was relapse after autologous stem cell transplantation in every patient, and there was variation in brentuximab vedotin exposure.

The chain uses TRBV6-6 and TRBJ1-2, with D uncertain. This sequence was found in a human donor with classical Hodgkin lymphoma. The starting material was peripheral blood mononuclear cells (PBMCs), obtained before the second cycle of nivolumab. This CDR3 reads CASTGPANYGYTF. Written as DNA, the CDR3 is TGTGCCAGCACGGGCCCAGCTAACTATGGCTACACCTTC.